The 19 T cell receptor beta chains below come from one sample, sequenced in a study of T cell changes during pregnancy in multiple sclerosis (dated by TCRdb to about 2019). Libraries were made using the immunoSEQ multiplex PCR assay. As stored in TCRdb, this immuneACCESS dataset retains in-frame rearrangements with V and J assigned. A fraction of the clones does not appear; measured against another copy, unresolved V genes explain less than half of the discrepancy, and the remainder lacks a known reason. This sample has around 56,000 clones in its table, and approximately 89% of those were observed once. The top ten constitute roughly 1.8% of the sample. Sequences were derived from peripheral blood, sampled after pregnancy. These receptors originate from a female donor with multiple sclerosis, enrolled in a pregnancy study.

The V gene is TRBV2, the J gene TRBJ1-6; D might be TRBD1 (5 bases). Germline CDR1 SNHLY, CDR2 FYNNEI. V lost 4 bases and J 0 bases, leaving 19 bases between the germline ends. The CDR3 is made up of 19 amino acids. CDR3 in amino acids: CASSADHRDWSSYNSPLHF. CDR3 bases: TGTGCCAGCAGTGCTGATCACCGGGACTGGAGCTCCTATAATTCACCCCTCCACTTT.

The sample holds a few counts of this clone. This chain connects TRBV9 to TRBJ1-5; D perhaps matches TRBD1 (5 bases). V lost 3 bases to trimming and J lost 4 bases, with 8 bases between them. The V gene's germline CDR1 is SGDLS and CDR2 YYNGEE. The CDR3 has 13 amino acids. CDR3 sequence reads: CASSAQGNQPQHF. The CDR3 DNA follows: TGTGCCAGCAGCGCCCAGGGAAATCAGCCCCAGCATTTT. The full variable domain, in which reference TRBV9 and TRBJ1-5 provide the parts outside the CDR3, is DSGVTQTPKHLITATGQRVTLRCSPRSGDLSVYWYQQSLDQGLQFLIQYYNGEERAKGNILERFSAQQFPDLHSELNLSSLELGDSALYFCASSAQGNQPQHFGDGTRLSIL.

The chain has TRBV9 and TRBJ2-7; D perhaps matches TRBD2 (5 bases). The CDR3 has 14 amino acids. The germline V and J ends were trimmed by 1 base and 1 base, with 9 bases remaining between them. Germline V gene lookup returns CDR1 SGDLS and CDR2 YYNGEE. The CDR3: CASSVLANSYEQYF. CDR3 nucleotide sequence: TGTGCCAGCAGCGTACTAGCCAATTCCTACGAGCAGTACTTC.

The chain employs TRBV5-4 and TRBJ2-1; D is unresolved. The CDR3 has 15 amino acids. V was clipped by 0 bases and J by 0 bases, with 7 bases between them. Germline assignment: CDR1 SGHNT and CDR2 YYREEE (reference sequence). CDR3 protein: CASSLGGDSYNEQFF. The CDR3 DNA reads as TGTGCCAGCAGCTTGGGTGGAGACTCCTACAATGAGCAGTTCTTC.

V usage is TRBV27 and J usage is TRBJ2-7, with D tentatively TRBD1 (6 bases). The V gene lost 5 bases and the J gene lost 2 bases, with 13 bases spanning the gap. Germline CDR1 MNHEY, CDR2 SMNVEV (reference sequence). CDR3 length equals 14 residues. The CDR3 region has the DNA TGTGCCAGCAGTCCGATGACAGGTCCCTACGAGCAGTACTTC. It specifies CASSPMTGPYEQYF.

The chain carries TRBV9 and TRBJ1-6, with 7 bases that match TRBD1. This CDR3 region has 15 residues. Germline lookup yields CDR1 SGDLS and CDR2 YYNGEE. V trimming: 4 bases; J trimming: 7 bases; junction bases outside the gene matches: 8. DNA for the CDR3: TGTGCCAGCAGCATCCTCGGGACAGTGAATTCACCCCTCCACTTT. Its protein is CASSILGTVNSPLHF.

This clone was detected a few times. The V and J genes are TRBV29-1 and TRBJ1-1, with D unclear. V was pared by 8 bases and J by 11 bases, with 12 bases between. Germline CDR1 SQVTM, CDR2 ANQGSEA. CDR3 length: 9 residues. Here the CDR3 reads CSSTRGAFF. CDR3 DNA: TGCAGCTCCACGCGAGGGGCTTTCTTT.

The V and J genes are TRBV15 and TRBJ1-2; 7 bases map to TRBD1. This CDR3 region has 16 residues. The junction had 11 bases not matched to a gene; V was cut back by 3 bases and J by 4 bases. The V gene's germline CDR1 is LNHNV and CDR2 YYDKDF (reference sequence). The DNA of the CDR3 is TGTGCCACCAGCAGGTTACTGGCCAGGGGGGCCTATGGCTACACCTTC. This sequence encodes CATSRLLARGAYGYTF.

The chain uses TRBV6-5 and TRBJ1-6, with TRBD1 matching over 7 bases. Trimming removed 4 bases from V and 12 bases from J; junction bases left unmatched: 6. The CDR3 totals 13 residues. CDR1 and CDR2 from the germline V gene are MNHEY and SVGAGI. The CDR3 region is CASSWTGYVPLHF. In DNA, the CDR3 is TGTGCCAGCAGTTGGACAGGTTATGTACCCCTCCACTTT.

The chain uses TRBV6-1 and TRBJ1-2, with 8 nucleotides matching TRBD1. Per the germline V gene, CDR1 is MNHNS and CDR2 is SASEGT. The CDR3 runs to 12 residues. The J segment lost 8 bases and the V segment lost 6 bases, leaving 5 bases of the junction unmatched. The CDR3 DNA follows: TGTGCCAGCAGCGTTACAGGGGGAGGCTACACCTTC. This sequence encodes CASSVTGGGYTF.

The gene calls are TRBV28 and TRBJ2-7, with 9 bases lining up with TRBD1. The CDR3 is 15 amino acids. The germline gives CDR1 MDHEN, CDR2 SYDVKM. The J segment lost 5 bases and the V segment lost 1 base, leaving 6 bases of the junction unmatched. CDR3 sequence (DNA): TGTGCCAGCAGTTTATACGGGACAGGGAGGAACGAGCAGTACTTC. This gives the protein CASSLYGTGRNEQYF.

The chain combines TRBV9 with TRBJ2-3; perhaps TRBD1 as D (6 bases). Germline loops: CDR1 SGDLS, CDR2 YYNGEE. The CDR3 is made up of 15 amino acids. Trimming shortened V by 3 bases and J by 3 bases, and 14 bases separated the two germline ends. The CDR3 DNA is TGTGCCAGCAGCGCGCTGCAGGGGTGGACAGATACGCAGTATTTT. Translated: CASSALQGWTDTQYF.

The gene calls are TRBV6-5 and TRBJ1-1, with a weak D call TRBD1 (5 bases). Germline values: CDR1 MNHEY, CDR2 SVGAGI. The CDR3 is 13 residues long. The ends were cut back, 6 bases at V and 7 bases at J, with 15 bases in the middle. CDR3 coding DNA: TGTGCCAGCAGCCCGACAGCACCTAATGAAGCTTTCTTT. Protein product: CASSPTAPNEAFF.

V is TRBV7-3 and J is TRBJ1-1, with no clear D. Germline V gene sequence: CDR1 SGHTA, CDR2 FQGTGA. The CDR3 runs 13 residues. V was cut by 2 bases and J by 0 bases, with 4 bases left in between. CDR3 sequence: CASSLHMNTEAFF. CDR3 bases: TGTGCCAGCAGCTTACACATGAACACTGAAGCTTTCTTT.

J is TRBJ1-2 and V is TRBV28; D is possibly TRBD1 (6 bases). The CDR3 loop spans 13 amino acids. Germline V CDR1 and CDR2: MDHEN, SYDVKM. V shed 2 bases and J shed 8 bases, with 12 bases lying between them. CDR3 in DNA: TGTGCCAGCAGTTTAGAAGGGGGGGGAGGCTACACCTTC. Protein: CASSLEGGGGYTF.

The chain links TRBV19 to TRBJ2-7; no clear D gene. V was trimmed by 7 bases and J by 3 bases, leaving 22 bases between them. Germline CDR1 reads LNHDA; CDR2 reads SQIVND (reference sequence). The CDR3 totals 16 residues. The CDR3 nucleotides are TGTGCCAGTAAACCACTCCCTACCTCGAGATTCTACGAGCAGTACTTC. Its translation: CASKPLPTSRFYEQYF.

V usage is TRBV18 and J usage is TRBJ1-1, with D perhaps TRBD1 (6 bases). Germline assignment: CDR1 KGHSH and CDR2 LQKENI. CDR3 length: 13 residues. V was clipped by 4 bases and J by 6 bases, with 12 bases between them. The CDR3 nucleotides are TGTGCCAGCTCACTCACAGGGCAGGCTGAAGCTTTCTTT. Protein sequence: CASSLTGQAEAFF.

This clone was found once. This chain connects TRBV6-1 to TRBJ1-1; no clear D gene. V was trimmed by 3 bases and J by 4 bases, leaving 6 bases between them. Germline V gene data show CDR1 as MNHNS and CDR2 as SASEGT. The length of the CDR3 is 12 residues. The CDR3 loop reads CASSEHSTEAFF. CDR3 coding DNA: TGTGCCAGCAGTGAGCACAGCACTGAAGCTTTCTTT.

The chain joins TRBV29-1 to TRBJ1-1; tentative D call: TRBD1 (6 bases). The CDR3 consists of 13 residues. CDR1 and CDR2 from the germline V gene are SQVTM and ANQGSEA. V lost 2 bases, J lost 6 bases, and 13 bases lay in between. CDR3 residues: CSVERGTVSEAFF. CDR3 nucleotides: TGCAGCGTTGAAAGGGGGACGGTATCTGAAGCTTTCTTT. The full variable domain, with the rest looked up from reference TRBV29-1 and TRBJ1-1, is SAVISQKPSRDICQRGTSLTIQCQVDSQVTMMFWYRQQPGQSLTLIATANQGSEATYESGFVIDKFPISRPNLTFSTLTVSNMSPEDSSIYLCSVERGTVSEAFFGQGTRLTVV.